Reported below is one TCR beta chain. The sample is drawn from a study of blood T cell repertoires in COVID-19. Across the study: The study drew acute and convalescent COVID-19 samples from the United States, Italy and Spain.

The CDR3 spans 14 residues. Germline V gene data show CDR1 as SEHNR and CDR2 as FQNEAQ (reference sequence). V lost 3 bases to trimming and J lost 3 bases, with 9 bases between them. Participants, roughly 18 to 90 years old, spanned around 25 US areas. During the 2 weeks before they entered the study, exposed participants had met someone with a PCR-confirmed or clinician-diagnosed COVID-19 case. Here immunoSEQ multiplex PCR was the method, and the copy in TCRdb shows in-frame clones only, minus some. The table lists roughly 200,000 clones, approximately 86% of them singletons. The sequence came from a woman aged 30 to 39 who had been exposed to COVID-19. Sequenced input: PBMCs or T cells enriched from blood (not recorded which). The rearrangement uses TRBV7-9 and TRBJ1-5; D remains ambiguous. The CDR3 here is CASSFGGNNQPQHF. The CDR3, as DNA: TGTGCCAGCAGCTTTGGAGGGAACAATCAGCCCCAGCATTTT.